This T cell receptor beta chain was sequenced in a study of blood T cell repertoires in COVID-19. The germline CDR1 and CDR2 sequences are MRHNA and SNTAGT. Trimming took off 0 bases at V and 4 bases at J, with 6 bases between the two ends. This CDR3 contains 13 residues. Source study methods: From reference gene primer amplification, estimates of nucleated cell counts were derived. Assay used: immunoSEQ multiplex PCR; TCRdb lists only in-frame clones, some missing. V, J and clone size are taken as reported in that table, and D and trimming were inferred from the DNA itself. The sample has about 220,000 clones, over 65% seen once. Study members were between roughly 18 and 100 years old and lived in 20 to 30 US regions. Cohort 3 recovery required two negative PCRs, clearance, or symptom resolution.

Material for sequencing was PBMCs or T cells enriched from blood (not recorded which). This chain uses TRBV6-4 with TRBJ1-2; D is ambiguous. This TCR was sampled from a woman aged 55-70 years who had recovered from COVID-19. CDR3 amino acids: CASSDSIGYGYTF. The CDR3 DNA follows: TGTGCCAGCAGTGACTCGATCGGCTATGGCTACACCTTC.